This TCR beta chain was captured by sequencing in a study of T-cell reconstitution after alpha-beta-depleted transplantation in children. Library preparation (for TCRbeta) was performed with unique molecular identifiers. One entry per CDR3 protein results from TCRdb running MiXCR on the PCR reads. The repertoire holds hundreds of thousands of distinct CDR3 sequences, approximately 17% seen once, with approximately 1.1% in the top ten. Per the germline V gene, CDR1 is MNHEY and CDR2 is SVGAGI. J lost 0 bases, V lost 2 bases, and 8 bases had no gene match. This CDR3 spans 17 amino acids. The receptor's source is a human donor who donated a stem cell graft to a child with acute myeloid leukemia. The chain couples TRBV6-5 to TRBJ2-5, with 8 bases matching TRBD2. The sequences come from PBMCs from the stem cell graft donor, collected from the stem cell graft. DNA for the CDR3: TGTGCCAGCAGTTACGGTCTAGCGGGCCGTAACCAAGAGACCCAGTACTTC. This translates into CASSYGLAGRNQETQYF.